This TCR beta chain was found in a study of cytomegalovirus exposure and HLA in healthy donors. Comment on this clone: As yet, its antigen is unknown.

Findings and caveats of the study: While the bulk of TCR sequences proved rare, some public TCRs turned up in many donors.

The CDR3 runs 16 residues. Between the trimmed V and J ends, which lost 3 bases and 4 bases, there was a span of 19 bases. Germline CDR1 reads LGHNA; CDR2 reads YNFKEQ. The PCR contained 60 Vbeta and 13 Jbeta primers. Profiled with immunoSEQ multiplex PCR; TCRdb holds only in-frame clones, not every one. The sample lists approximately 300,000 clones; around 80% were seen once. The sequence was collected from a girl aged 2-10 years in good health and CMV-seronegative. The chain is built from TRBV4-2 and TRBJ2-7, with D tentatively TRBD2 (6 bases). The sample comprised PBMCs. Here the CDR3 reads CASSHEHGASEYEQYF. CDR3 nucleotide sequence: TGTGCCAGCAGCCACGAACACGGGGCTAGCGAGTACGAGCAGTACTTC.